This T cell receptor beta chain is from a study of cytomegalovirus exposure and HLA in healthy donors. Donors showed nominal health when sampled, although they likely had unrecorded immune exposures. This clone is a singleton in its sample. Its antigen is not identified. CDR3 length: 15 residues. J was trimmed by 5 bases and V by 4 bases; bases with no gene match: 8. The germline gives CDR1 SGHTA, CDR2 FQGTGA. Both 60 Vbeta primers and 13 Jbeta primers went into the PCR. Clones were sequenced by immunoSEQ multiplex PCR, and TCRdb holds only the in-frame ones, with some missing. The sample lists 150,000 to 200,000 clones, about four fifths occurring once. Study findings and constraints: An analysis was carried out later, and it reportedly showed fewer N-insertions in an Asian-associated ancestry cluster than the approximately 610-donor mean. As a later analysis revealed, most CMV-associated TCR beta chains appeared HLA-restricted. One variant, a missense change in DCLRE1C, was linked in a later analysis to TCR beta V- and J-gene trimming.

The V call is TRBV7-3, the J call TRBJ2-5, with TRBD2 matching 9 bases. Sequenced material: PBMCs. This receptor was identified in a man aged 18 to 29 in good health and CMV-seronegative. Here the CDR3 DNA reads TGTGCCAGCAGCTCGTCTAGCGGGATAGATGAGACCCAGTACTTC. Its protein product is CASSSSSGIDETQYF.